The 26 T cell receptor beta chains below come from one sample, sequenced in a study of cytomegalovirus exposure and HLA in healthy donors. Primers: 60 Vbeta forward and 13 Jbeta reverse. Generated by immunoSEQ multiplex PCR, the TCRdb table keeps only in-frame clones and is missing some. Its clone listing holds under 150,000 clones. The sequencing input was PBMCs. The source of these receptors is a woman aged 40 to 50 in good health and CMV-seronegative.

The V and J genes are TRBV20-1 and TRBJ1-2; D gene uncertain. Trimming shortened V by 0 bases and J by 6 bases, and 5 bases separated the two germline ends. This CDR3 is 11 amino acids long. In germline, CDR1 is DFQATT, CDR2 SNEGSKA (reference sequence). DNA for the CDR3: TGCAGTGCTAGAGAGGGCAATGGCTACACCTTC. This sequence encodes CSAREGNGYTF.

CDR3 region: CSVGQGTSTGELFF. The CDR3 nucleotides are TGCAGCGTTGGACAGGGGACCTCAACCGGGGAGCTGTTTTTT. The rearrangement links TRBV29-1 to TRBJ2-2, with 8 bases that match TRBD1. The CDR3 has 14 residues. The J segment lost 5 bases and the V segment lost 4 bases, leaving 6 bases of the junction unmatched. Germline V CDR1 and CDR2: SQVTM, ANQGSEA.

The genes are TRBV5-1 and TRBJ2-1; tentative D call: TRBD1 (5 bases). Trimming took 4 bases from V and 5 from J, leaving 10 bases between them. Germline V CDR1 and CDR2: SGHRS, YFSETQ. The CDR3 spans 13 residues. The CDR3 region is CASSKQVDNEQFF. CDR3 nucleotide sequence: TGCGCCAGCAGCAAACAGGTTGACAATGAGCAGTTCTTC. Together with reference TRBV5-1 and TRBJ2-1, the CDR3 gives the full variable domain: KAGVTQTPRYLIKTRGQQVTLSCSPISGHRSVSWYQQTPGQGLQFLFEYFSETQRNKGNFPGRFSGRQFSNSRSEMNVSTLELGDSALYLCASSKQVDNEQFFGPGTRLTVL.

The chain combines TRBV6-4 with TRBJ2-3; D not certain. Trimming took 7 bases from V and 0 from J, leaving 8 bases between them. CDR1 and CDR2 from the germline V gene are MRHNA and SNTAGT. CDR3 length: 13 amino acids. The CDR3 protein is CASTQSSTDTQYF. CDR3 sequence (DNA): TGTGCCAGCACTCAGTCTAGCACAGATACGCAGTATTTT.

The genes are TRBV4-2 and TRBJ2-5, with TRBD2 matching over 9 bases. Trimming took 5 bases from V and 4 from J; bases not matched to a gene: 5. Per germline, CDR1 LGHNA and CDR2 YNFKEQ. This CDR3 spans 14 amino acids. The CDR3 sequence is CASSDSGGGETQYF. CDR3 bases: TGTGCCAGCAGCGATAGCGGGGGAGGAGAGACCCAGTACTTC.

The chain is built from TRBV21-1 and TRBJ1-4; TRBD1, the D gene given by the table, was not confirmed from the DNA. TRBV21-1 is shown as a pseudogene. The CDR3 totals 15 residues. This CDR3 is CASSKGGQVNEKLFF. The CDR3 DNA sequence: TGTGCCAGCAGCAAAGGGGGACAGGTTAATGAAAAACTGTTTTTT.

The genes are TRBV4-1 and TRBJ1-4; weak D call: TRBD1 (5 bases). Germline CDR1 and CDR2: MGHRA and YSYEKL. This CDR3 comprises 12 residues. Between the trimmed V and J ends, which lost 5 bases and 6 bases, there was a span of 7 bases. The CDR3 protein is CASSGGDEKLFF. CDR3 DNA: TGCGCCAGCAGCGGGGGGGATGAAAAACTGTTTTTT.

The chain is built from TRBV9 and TRBJ2-3; D is unresolved. The CDR3 has 12 residues. Germline CDR1 is SGDLS and CDR2 is YYNGEE. V lost 3 bases and J lost 2, with 4 bases in between. Here the CDR3 DNA reads TGTGCCAGCAGCGCCAACACAGATACGCAGTATTTT. Translation gives CASSANTDTQYF.

The chain is built from TRBV5-6 and TRBJ2-5, with D hard to call. V gave up 0 bases and J gave up 0 bases, with 6 bases separating them. Germline V gene lookup returns CDR1 SGHDT and CDR2 YYEEEE. This CDR3 has 14 residues. Here the CDR3 reads CASSLVSDQETQYF. The CDR3, as DNA: TGTGCCAGCAGCTTGGTATCAGACCAAGAGACCCAGTACTTC. Full variable domain (rest looked up from reference TRBV5-6 and TRBJ2-5): DAGVTQSPTHLIKTRGQQVTLRCSPKSGHDTVSWYQQALGQGPQFIFQYYEEEERQRGNFPDRFSGHQFPNYSSELNVNALLLGDSALYLCASSLVSDQETQYFGPGTRLLVL.

This rearrangement joins TRBV25-1 to TRBJ1-6; 7 positions agree with TRBD1. The germline V gene has CDR1 MGHDK and CDR2 SYGVNS. The CDR3 covers 16 residues. The trim removed 1 base at V and 5 bases at J, leaving 5 bases unmatched. CDR3 in amino acids: CASSESETGHNSPLHF. For the CDR3, the DNA is TGTGCCAGCAGTGAATCAGAGACAGGGCATAATTCACCCCTCCACTTT. Filled out from reference TRBV25-1 and TRBJ1-6, the complete variable domain reads EADIYQTPRYLVIGTGKKITLECSQTMGHDKMYWYQQDPGMELHLIHYSYGVNSTEKGDLSSESTVSRIRTEHFPLTLESARPSHTSQYLCASSESETGHNSPLHFGNGTRLTVT.

The chain is built from TRBV9 and TRBJ1-2; possibly TRBD1 for D (5 bases). The CDR3 length is 14 residues. V lost 0 bases to trimming and J lost 8 bases, with 14 bases between them. Per the germline V gene, CDR1 is SGDLS and CDR2 is YYNGEE. The CDR3, as DNA: TGTGCCAGCAGCGTAGGTATCAGGGAAGGAGGCTACACCTTC. Translating gives CASSVGIREGGYTF.

The chain joins TRBV5-1 to TRBJ1-4, with unresolved D. Germline lookup yields CDR1 SGHRS and CDR2 YFSETQ. This CDR3 has 15 amino acids. V was shortened by 2 bases and J by 0 bases, with 8 bases between the two germline ends. CDR3 region: CASSFSTATNEKLFF. Written as DNA, the CDR3 is TGCGCCAGCAGCTTTAGCACCGCAACTAATGAAAAACTGTTTTTT.

The V and J genes are TRBV28 and TRBJ2-3; D may be TRBD1 (5 bases). Germline assignment: CDR1 MDHEN and CDR2 SYDVKM. There are 15 residues in the CDR3. V was clipped by 5 bases and J by 3 bases, with 15 bases between them. The CDR3 DNA reads as TGTGCCAGCAGTCTAACCCAGGGCACGACAGATACGCAGTATTTT. It translates to CASSLTQGTTDTQYF. The full variable domain, in which reference TRBV28 and TRBJ2-3 provide the parts outside the CDR3, is DVKVTQSSRYLVKRTGEKVFLECVQDMDHENMFWYRQDPGLGLRLIYFSYDVKMKEKGDIPEGYSVSREKKERFSLILESASTNQTSMYLCASSLTQGTTDTQYFGPGTRLTVL.

This chain links TRBV9 with TRBJ1-3; 9 bases agree with TRBD1. Germline assignment: CDR1 SGDLS and CDR2 YYNGEE. The CDR3 totals 15 residues. Trimming took 4 bases from V and 4 from J; bases not matched to a gene: 6. CDR3 region: CASSTQGASGNTIYF. DNA for the CDR3: TGTGCCAGCAGCACACAGGGGGCGTCGGGAAACACCATATATTTT.

The chain is built from TRBV28 and TRBJ2-3, with 9 bases fitting TRBD1. CDR1 and CDR2 (germline): MDHEN, SYDVKM. This CDR3 is built from 16 residues. Unmatched junction bases numbered 9, after V lost 5 bases and J lost 3 bases. The CDR3 protein is CASSLTGTGRTDTQYF. The CDR3 DNA sequence: TGTGCCAGCAGTCTCACCGGGACAGGGAGAACAGATACGCAGTATTTT.

This chain links TRBV19 with TRBJ2-2; possible D gene TRBD2, 6 bases. This CDR3 spans 16 amino acids. In germline, CDR1 is LNHDA, CDR2 SQIVND (reference sequence). Trimming took 5 bases from V and 8 from J, leaving 21 bases between them. CDR3 residues: CASSPSFRGVIGELFF. CDR3 bases: TGTGCCAGTAGTCCTTCATTTCGCGGGGTTATAGGGGAGCTGTTTTTT.

This clone is medium-sized by frequency. The CDR3: CASSIGEITEAFF. CDR3 sequence (DNA): TGTGCCAGTAGTATAGGGGAGATCACTGAAGCTTTCTTT. This sequence joins TRBV19 and TRBJ1-1; D uncertain. Germline V gene lookup returns CDR1 LNHDA and CDR2 SQIVND (reference sequence). Trimming shortened V by 1 base and J by 4 bases, and 7 bases separated the two germline ends. CDR3 length: 13 amino acids.

The chain uses TRBV18 and TRBJ2-5, with TRBD2 as a possible D gene (6 bases). The V end lost 3 bases, the J end lost 4 bases, and 12 bases lay between the germline ends. The CDR3 runs 14 residues. Germline CDR1 KGHSH, CDR2 LQKENI. The DNA for the CDR3 is TGTGCCAGCTCACCGAAGGGAGGAGGAGAGACCCAGTACTTC. Encoded protein: CASSPKGGGETQYF.

The V gene is TRBV7-2, the J gene TRBJ2-5; D may be TRBD2 (5 bases). CDR3 length: 14 residues. The germline CDR1 and CDR2 sequences are SGHTA and FQGNSA. The V gene lost 8 bases and the J gene lost 2 bases, with 15 bases spanning the gap. For the CDR3, the DNA is TGTGCCAGCGGAATGGCGGGCCGACAAGAGACCCAGTACTTC. As protein: CASGMAGRQETQYF. Looking up the rest from reference TRBV7-2 and TRBJ2-5 gives the full variable domain: GAGVSQSPSNKVTEKGKDVELRCDPISGHTALYWYRQSLGQGLEFLIYFQGNSAPDKSGLPSDRFSAERTGGSVSTLTIQRTQQEDSAVYLCASGMAGRQETQYFGPGTRLLVL.

The chain joins TRBV7-2 to TRBJ1-2, with D uncertain. The V gene lost 4 bases and the J gene lost 8 bases, with 20 bases spanning the gap. The CDR3 is 15 amino acids. From germline, CDR1 is SGHTA and CDR2 FQGNSA. Written as DNA, the CDR3 is TGTGCCAGCAGCTCGGCCGGGCCCGCAGGAGGAGGCTACACCTTC. It translates to CASSSAGPAGGGYTF.

This chain uses TRBV15 with TRBJ2-6; TRBD1 matches 9 bases. Trimming removed 5 bases from V and 4 bases from J; junction bases left unmatched: 12. From germline, CDR1 is LNHNV and CDR2 YYDKDF (reference sequence). The CDR3 consists of 18 residues. CDR3 amino acids: CATSGQGQGWSGANVLTF. CDR3 nucleotides: TGTGCCACCAGCGGGCAAGGACAGGGGTGGTCCGGGGCCAACGTCCTGACTTTC.

The chain recombines TRBV4-3 with TRBJ2-1; 8 positions agree with TRBD2. Unmatched junction bases numbered 6, after V lost 1 base and J lost 4 bases. The CDR3 is 16 residues long. The V gene's germline CDR1 is LGHNA and CDR2 YSLEER. In DNA, the CDR3 is TGCGCCAGCAGCCAAGTACTCGGGGGGGCGTACAATGAGCAGTTCTTC. It yields the protein CASSQVLGGAYNEQFF.

The chain combines TRBV2 with TRBJ1-1; D is unresolved. The CDR3 runs to 13 residues. The ends were cut back, 5 bases at V and 6 bases at J, with 13 bases in the middle. Germline CDR1 reads SNHLY; CDR2 reads FYNNEI. Here the CDR3 reads CASSPPSRSEAFF. CDR3 DNA: TGTGCCAGCAGTCCCCCCTCCAGATCTGAAGCTTTCTTT.

The chain employs TRBV7-8 and TRBJ1-1, with no clear D. The CDR3 loop spans 13 amino acids. Germline assignment: CDR1 SGHVS and CDR2 FQNEAQ. V gave up 4 bases and J gave up 2 bases, with 8 bases separating them. The CDR3 sequence is CASSYRVNTEAFF. CDR3 nucleotides: TGTGCCAGCAGCTACCGAGTCAACACTGAAGCTTTCTTT. Drawing the rest from reference TRBV7-8 and TRBJ1-1, the complete variable domain is GAGVSQSPRYKVAKRGQDVALRCDPISGHVSLFWYQQALGQGPEFLTYFQNEAQLDKSGLPSDRFFAERPEGSVSTLKIQRTQQEDSAVYLCASSYRVNTEAFFGQGTRLTVV.

The CDR3 spells CASSSSGTSGYNEQFF. CDR3 DNA sequence: TGTGCCAGCAGCTCCTCCGGGACTAGCGGGTACAATGAGCAGTTCTTC. This chain joins TRBV4-2 and TRBJ2-1, with 12 bases aligning to TRBD2. The CDR3 runs to 16 residues. V gave up 5 bases and J gave up 4 bases; unmatched junction bases: 6. Germline lookup yields CDR1 LGHNA and CDR2 YNFKEQ.

The genes are TRBV21-1 and TRBJ1-6. TRBV21-1 is deemed a pseudogene. The CDR3 consists of 15 residues. The CDR3: CASSQGEGLDSPLHF. The CDR3 DNA sequence: TGTGCCAGCAGCCAAGGGGAGGGTTTGGATTCACCCCTCCACTTT.